The 14 T cell receptor beta chains below were found in one sample sequenced in a study of T-cell memory formation after mild COVID-19. In TCRdb, the 5' RACE reads were re-called with MiXCR into one record per CDR3 protein. The profile shows some 160,000 distinct CDR3 sequences, roughly 13% of them singletons. The sequencing sample was made of PBMCs or a T cell subset sorted from them (not recorded which). The receptors here all came from a man aged 18 to 30 who had mild COVID-19 (a few samples of this study predate the infection). Cell type and time point are not known.

The chain carries TRBV6-5 and TRBJ2-7; 9 nucleotides agree with TRBD1. The CDR3 sequence is 15 residues long. Germline assignment: CDR1 MNHEY and CDR2 SVGAGI. Germline trimming cut 5 bases from V and 0 bases from J; bases unmatched to any gene: 5. In nucleotides, the CDR3 is TGTGCCAGCAGTCCAGCGACAGGGGGCTCCTACGAGCAGTACGTC. It specifies CASSPATGGSYEQYV.

This clonotype was seen a few times. V gene TRBV7-2 combines with J gene TRBJ1-3; no definite D call. Germline V gene data show CDR1 as SGHTA and CDR2 as FQGNSA. Trimming took off 6 bases at V and 4 bases at J, with 10 bases between the two ends. The CDR3 is 13 residues long. In DNA form, the CDR3 reads TGTGCCAGCAGGACATCGGCGGGAAACACCATATATTTT. This encodes CASRTSAGNTIYF. Looking up the rest from reference TRBV7-2 and TRBJ1-3 gives the full variable domain: GAGVSQSPSNKVTEKGKDVELRCDPISGHTALYWYRQSLGQGLEFLIYFQGNSAPDKSGLPSDRFSAERTGGSVSTLTIQRTQQEDSAVYLCASRTSAGNTIYFGEGSWLTVV.

The chain recombines TRBV10-3 with TRBJ2-3, with D possibly matching TRBD1 (5 bases). Germline V gene lookup returns CDR1 ENHRY and CDR2 SYGVKD. The CDR3 contains 14 residues. V was cut by 6 bases and J by 2 bases, with 12 bases left in between. The CDR3 DNA sequence: TGTGCCATCAGCCCAGGCAGGGCCACAGATACGCAGTATTTT. Encoded protein: CAISPGRATDTQYF.

This clonotype appeared many times. The chain carries TRBV5-1 and TRBJ2-6; D unclear. The CDR3 contains 15 residues. The ends were cut back, 4 bases at V and 4 bases at J, with 12 bases in the middle. CDR1 and CDR2 (germline): SGHRS, YFSETQ. CDR3 sequence reads: CASSRTGGGANVLTF. CDR3 DNA sequence: TGCGCCAGCAGCAGGACGGGCGGAGGGGCCAACGTCCTGACTTTC.

This chain joins TRBV5-1 and TRBJ2-2; D perhaps matches TRBD1 (6 bases). Germline V gene sequence: CDR1 SGHRS, CDR2 YFSETQ. The ends were cut back, 0 bases at V and 6 bases at J, with 12 bases in the middle. CDR3 length: 15 residues. This CDR3 is CASSLARGGPGELFF. CDR3 DNA sequence: TGCGCCAGCAGCTTGGCTAGAGGGGGACCCGGGGAGCTGTTTTTT.

This clonotype has a handful of counts. V usage is TRBV6-6 and J usage is TRBJ1-3; D gene ambiguous. The V and J ends lost 2 bases and 4 bases respectively, with 3 bases between them. Germline assignment: CDR1 MNHNY and CDR2 SVGAGI (reference sequence). CDR3 length: 12 residues. As DNA, the CDR3 is TGTGCCAGCAGTTACCAAGGAAACACCATATATTTT. Translation gives CASSYQGNTIYF.

This clonotype was counted a few times. V is TRBV4-2 and J is TRBJ2-3, with unresolved D. Trimming stripped 4 bases from V and 1 base from J, with 15 bases between. The CDR3 length is 16 residues. Germline V CDR1 and CDR2: LGHNA, YNFKEQ. The CDR3 here is CASSLGSVTGTDTQYF. CDR3 sequence (DNA): TGTGCCAGCAGCCTTGGCTCCGTTACTGGCACAGATACGCAGTATTTT.

The chain has TRBV6-1 and TRBJ2-3; 9 bases agree with TRBD2. Germline V gene lookup returns CDR1 MNHNS and CDR2 SASEGT. This CDR3 is 14 amino acids long. The V and J ends lost 6 bases and 1 base, in that order; junction bases with no gene match: 2. This CDR3 reads CASRQRGGTDTQYF. CDR3 in DNA: TGTGCCAGCAGACAGCGGGGGGGCACAGATACGCAGTATTTT.

This clonotype was seen more than once but under ten times. The gene calls are TRBV2 and TRBJ2-7, with TRBD2 matching over 11 bases. CDR1 and CDR2 (germline): SNHLY, FYNNEI. The V and J ends lost 7 bases and 2 bases, in that order; junction bases with no gene match: 7. The CDR3 consists of 15 residues. CDR3 nucleotide sequence: TGTGCCAGCACTACTAGCGGGGGCTCAACCTACGAGCAGTACTTC. Protein: CASTTSGGSTYEQYF.

The chain is built from TRBV20-1 and TRBJ1-1; 7 nucleotides line up with TRBD1. The ends lost 6 bases at V and 1 base at J; junction bases unmatched: 5. This CDR3 is built from 13 residues. Germline CDR1 and CDR2: DFQATT and SNEGSKA (reference sequence). The CDR3 bases are TGCAGTGCCGTTCAGGGGGGGAACACTGAAGCTTTCTTT. It yields the protein CSAVQGGNTEAFF.

This CDR3 is CASSIGQGKDTQYF. DNA for the CDR3: TGCGCCAGCAGCATTGGACAGGGCAAGGATACGCAGTATTTT. The chain is built from TRBV5-1 and TRBJ2-3; 8 nucleotides align to TRBD1. CDR3 length: 14 residues. V trimming: 4 bases; J trimming: 6 bases; junction bases outside the gene matches: 7. From germline, CDR1 is SGHRS and CDR2 YFSETQ.

This clonotype was found many times. The V and J genes are TRBV5-1 and TRBJ2-5; D possibly corresponds to TRBD1 (6 bases). V was trimmed by 2 bases and J by 5 bases, leaving 10 bases between them. The CDR3 consists of 13 residues. In germline, CDR1 is SGHRS, CDR2 YFSETQ. CDR3 protein: CASSFSRGETQYF. The CDR3 nucleotides read TGCGCCAGCAGCTTCTCGAGGGGGGAGACCCAGTACTTC.

The chain combines TRBV20-1 with TRBJ2-2; D might be TRBD2 (5 bases). The V end was cut by 6 bases, the J end by 2 bases, with 13 bases between. Looked up from germline, CDR1 is DFQATT and CDR2 is SNEGSKA (reference sequence). The CDR3 covers 14 residues. CDR3 nucleotide sequence: TGCAGTGCCATTTCCGGGGTAAACACCGGGGAGCTGTTTTTT. Translated, it gives CSAISGVNTGELFF.

This clonotype was detected many times. The V call is TRBV5-1, the J call TRBJ2-2, with D uncertain. Trimming cost V 0 bases and J 1 base, with 4 bases left between them. The germline V gene has CDR1 SGHRS and CDR2 YFSETQ. The CDR3 has 14 amino acids. CDR3 loop: CASSLAENTGELFF. DNA of the CDR3: TGCGCCAGCAGCTTGGCAGAGAACACCGGGGAGCTGTTTTTT.